These 19 T cell receptor beta chains were sequenced from one sample in a study of graft-versus-host responses after intestinal transplantation. These receptors are not linked to any known antigen. Using immunoSEQ multiplex PCR, the repertoire was profiled, and TCRdb retains in-frame clones only, with some absent. The sample yields approximately 88,000 clones, about 95% seen once. The sequencing used unstimulated CD4+ T cells sorted from spleen or lymph node cells, collected before transplant. These receptors originate from a human donor who was the organ donor for an intestinal transplant.

Points on this clone: The sample has other DNA sequences that encode this CDR3 too. V is TRBV23-1 and J is TRBJ1-5; 8 nucleotides match TRBD1. TRBV23-1 is an ORF; its function is uncertain. The CDR3 runs 15 residues. Trimming at V came to 7 bases and at J to 1 base, leaving 6 bases not matched to a gene. CDR3 coding DNA: TGCGCCAGCACTTACAGGGGGGGGAGCAATCAGCCCCAGCATTTT. Protein product: CASTYRGGSNQPQHF.

This chain links TRBV27 with TRBJ1-5; D remains ambiguous. The germline V gene encodes CDR1 MNHEY and CDR2 SMNVEV (reference sequence). The CDR3 spans 12 residues. V was pared by 6 bases and J by 7 bases, with 10 bases between. CDR3 residues: CASRNPNQPQHF. The CDR3 DNA follows: TGTGCCAGCAGGAACCCGAACCAGCCCCAGCATTTT.

The J gene is TRBJ2-5, the V gene TRBV6-5, with TRBD1 matching over 7 bases. Looked up from germline, CDR1 is MNHEY and CDR2 is SVGAGI. The CDR3 contains 16 residues. V lost 2 bases and J lost 0; bases outside the gene matches: 6. CDR3 in amino acids: CASSYGAGGYQETQYF. In nucleotides, the CDR3 is TGTGCCAGCAGTTACGGGGCAGGGGGATACCAAGAGACCCAGTACTTC.

In this sample, this clone turned up once. The chain combines TRBV28 with TRBJ1-2, with TRBD1 matching over 7 bases. Trimming cost V 5 bases and J 5 bases; bases outside gene matches: 8. The CDR3 totals 14 residues. Germline V gene data show CDR1 as MDHEN and CDR2 as SYDVKM. CDR3 protein: CASSPSTGRYGYTF. DNA for the CDR3: TGTGCCAGCAGTCCCTCGACAGGGAGGTATGGCTACACCTTC.

The genes are TRBV14 and TRBJ2-5; TRBD2 matches 10 bases. CDR1 is SGHDN and CDR2 is FVKESK in the germline V gene. Losses at the gene ends were 0 bases for V and 4 bases for J; bases not matched to a gene: 11. This CDR3 comprises 18 residues. The CDR3 here is CASSQDPLKAGGRETQYF. CDR3 nucleotide sequence: TGTGCCAGCAGCCAAGATCCCCTTAAAGCGGGGGGGCGAGAGACCCAGTACTTC.

J is TRBJ2-3 and V is TRBV19; 9 bases align to TRBD2. The germline V gene encodes CDR1 LNHDA and CDR2 SQIVND (reference sequence). This CDR3 has 15 amino acids. After removal of 6 bases from V and 5 bases from J, the junction contained 9 bases not matched to a gene. The CDR3 spells CASSRGGAAGDTQYF. In DNA, the CDR3 is TGTGCCAGTAGCCGCGGGGGGGCCGCGGGAGATACGCAGTATTTT. Full variable domain (outside the CDR3, taken from reference TRBV19 and TRBJ2-3): DGGITQSPKYLFRKEGQNVTLSCEQNLNHDAMYWYRQDPGQGLRLIYYSQIVNDFQKGDIAEGYSVSREKKESFPLTVTSAQKNPTAFYLCASSRGGAAGDTQYFGPGTRLTVL.

The rearrangement links TRBV9 to TRBJ2-5; D possibly matches TRBD1 or TRBD2 (6 bases each). Germline CDR1 reads SGDLS; CDR2 reads YYNGEE. Trimming cost V 0 bases and J 5 bases, with 14 bases left between them. This CDR3 has 15 residues. CDR3 in amino acids: CASSVGPGAHETQYF. DNA of the CDR3: TGTGCCAGCAGCGTAGGCCCGGGGGCTCACGAGACCCAGTACTTC.

The chain recombines TRBV2 with TRBJ1-2; D is perhaps TRBD1 (5 bases). Trimming cost V 7 bases and J 8 bases, with 20 bases left between them. Germline V gene sequence: CDR1 SNHLY, CDR2 FYNNEI. The CDR3 runs 14 residues. CDR3 amino acids: CASTKNGQGEGYTF. The DNA for the CDR3 is TGTGCCAGCACCAAGAACGGGCAGGGCGAGGGCTACACCTTC.

The sample holds one count of this clone. The V call is TRBV9, the J call TRBJ1-5; D gene uncertain. V lost 0 bases and J lost 7, with 8 bases in between. CDR3 length: 13 residues. Germline CDR1 SGDLS, CDR2 YYNGEE. The DNA of the CDR3 is TGTGCCAGCAGCGTAGACGCGATACAGCCCCAGCATTTT. Amino acid sequence: CASSVDAIQPQHF. Supplemented by reference TRBV9 and TRBJ1-5, the full variable domain reads DSGVTQTPKHLITATGQRVTLRCSPRSGDLSVYWYQQSLDQGLQFLIQYYNGEERAKGNILERFSAQQFPDLHSELNLSSLELGDSALYFCASSVDAIQPQHFGDGTRLSIL.

The chain couples TRBV4-3 to TRBJ2-2; D is possibly TRBD1 (5 bases). The CDR3 totals 13 residues. Per the germline V gene, CDR1 is LGHNA and CDR2 is YSLEER. Deletions cut 0 bases from V and 12 bases from J, with 11 bases between. CDR3 protein: CASSQEDMGKLFF. In nucleotides, the CDR3 is TGCGCCAGCAGCCAAGAGGACATGGGGAAGCTGTTTTTT.

The V and J genes are TRBV28 and TRBJ2-3, with 11 bases lining up with TRBD2. CDR3 length: 15 residues. Germline V lookup: CDR1 MDHEN, CDR2 SYDVKM. J was trimmed by 3 bases and V by 5 bases; bases with no gene match: 4. DNA of the CDR3: TGTGCCAGCAGTCTAGCGGGGGGAGGGACAGATACGCAGTATTTT. Protein sequence: CASSLAGGGTDTQYF.

This clone was picked up one time. The rearrangement links TRBV19 to TRBJ1-1; 7 bases line up with TRBD1. The V gene's germline CDR1 is LNHDA and CDR2 SQIVND (reference sequence). This CDR3 has 15 residues. V dropped 7 bases and J dropped 0; count of bases not matched to a gene: 8. CDR3 residues: CASKGRGKMNTEAFF. The CDR3 region has the DNA TGTGCCAGTAAGGGCAGGGGGAAGATGAACACTGAAGCTTTCTTT.

V usage is TRBV7-2 and J usage is TRBJ2-5; 9 nucleotides align to TRBD2. CDR1 and CDR2 from the germline V gene are SGHTA and FQGNSA. With 3 bases clipped from V and 4 bases from J, the junction kept 6 bases outside the gene matches. CDR3 size: 15 residues. The CDR3 loop reads CASSFPGLARETQYF. The CDR3 region has the DNA TGTGCCAGCAGCTTCCCGGGACTAGCACGAGAGACCCAGTACTTC.

The chain carries TRBV18 and TRBJ2-1; D is possibly TRBD1 or TRBD2 (5 bases each). Germline V gene sequence: CDR1 KGHSH, CDR2 LQKENI. V was clipped by 6 bases and J by 0 bases, with 12 bases between them. The CDR3 contains 15 residues. This CDR3 is CASSTGTDSYNEQFF. The CDR3 DNA is TGTGCCAGCTCCACCGGGACGGACTCCTACAATGAGCAGTTCTTC.

CDR3: CASSVSGAPNNEQFF. DNA for the CDR3: TGTGCCAGCAGCGTATCAGGGGCCCCCAACAATGAGCAGTTCTTC. The J gene is TRBJ2-1, the V gene TRBV9; D is possibly TRBD1 (6 bases). Trimming pared 1 base from V and 5 bases from J, leaving 13 bases between. This CDR3 contains 15 residues. CDR1 and CDR2 from the germline V gene are SGDLS and YYNGEE.

With respect to this clone: The junction shows a germline mismatch at one end, possibly a read error. Additional DNA sequences in this sample encode the identical CDR3. The V gene is TRBV6-5, the J gene TRBJ1-2; D is perhaps TRBD1 (6 bases). Germline lookup yields CDR1 MNHEY and CDR2 SVGAGI. This CDR3 contains 14 residues. CDR3 residues: CASYSQGTNYGYTF. The CDR3 region has the DNA TGTGCCAGTTATTCACAGGGAACCAACTATGGCTACACCTTT.

The chain is built from TRBV6-4 and TRBJ1-2; a possible D gene is TRBD1 (5 bases). Germline V CDR1 and CDR2: MRHNA, SNTAGT. V lost 2 bases and J 4 bases, leaving 8 bases between the germline ends. This CDR3 is built from 13 residues. The CDR3 DNA sequence: TGTGCCAGCAGTGACGGGGGTGGCTATGGCTACACCTTC. Amino acids: CASSDGGGYGYTF.

This sequence joins TRBV11-3 and TRBJ1-6; 7 nucleotides agree with TRBD1. CDR1 is SGHNT, CDR2 YENEEA, per germline. After removal of 5 bases from V and 5 bases from J, the junction contained 6 bases not matched to a gene. The CDR3 runs to 15 residues. In nucleotides, the CDR3 is TGTGCCAGCAGCACCAGGACAGGAGATAATTCACCCCTCCACTTT. It codes for CASSTRTGDNSPLHF.

The chain recombines TRBV27 with TRBJ2-2; 10 bases are a match to TRBD1. The V and J ends lost 5 bases and 1 base, in that order; junction bases with no gene match: 13. Germline values: CDR1 MNHEY, CDR2 SMNVEV (reference sequence). The CDR3 sequence is 19 residues long. The CDR3 here is CASSLSGQGIFRNTGELFF. CDR3 sequence (DNA): TGTGCCAGCAGTCTGTCGGGACAGGGGATTTTCAGGAACACCGGGGAGCTGTTTTTT.